This T cell receptor (beta chain) derives from a study of T cell repertoires in cytomegalovirus infection. Study details: In public TCR beta signatures, there were indications of both CMV infection and matching HLA type. Study observations and caveats: HLA-C-restricted CMV clonotypes gave the most frequent clonotype in two of eight donors.

TCRdb processed the reads anew with MiXCR; each CDR3 protein has one entry. In the table there are about 260,000 distinct CDR3 sequences, approximately 15% of which are singletons. Details on this clonotype: Its antigen is not known.

Germline lookup yields CDR1 WSHSY and CDR2 SAAADI. Trimming removed 4 bases from V and 5 bases from J, with 12 bases in between. The CDR3 consists of 14 residues. Sample: PBMCs. This TCR derives from a human donor in good health (CMV status not recorded). Some clones in this sample may be carry-over from other donors' samples. The chain joins TRBV10-2 to TRBJ2-1; D ambiguous. CDR3 sequence: CASSANSLHNEQFF. CDR3 bases: TGCGCCAGCAGTGCCAACTCCCTCCACAATGAGCAGTTCTTC.